This record concerns one T cell receptor (beta chain) sequence. Its antigen remains unidentified. This record belongs to a study of CD4 T cells in relation to SARS-CoV-2 and coronaviruses. Background on the study: Controls used an HIV-1 Nef peptide pool or no peptide.

V lost 4 bases to trimming and J lost 2 bases; unmatched junction nucleotides: 7. CDR1 and CDR2 from the germline V gene are LGHNA and YNFKEQ. The CDR3 has 16 residues. The unexposed donors gave CD4+ T cells in about 2011-2018, prior to COVID-19. After approximately 10 days of culture, CD4+ T cells were isolated. Testing used SARS-CoV-2 S/N and four cold-coronavirus spikes on unexposed-donor CD4+ T cells, cells permitting. Half the medium was replaced with IL-2 medium on days 3 and 7. Only in-frame clones appear in the TCRdb table, and some are missing; sequencing was by immunoSEQ multiplex PCR. Of about 26,000 clones listed, over 60% are singletons.

The chain joins TRBV4-2 to TRBJ2-2; TRBD1 matches 7 bases. Sequenced sample: CD4+ T cells from PBMCs, cultured in vitro. This clonotype was obtained from a human donor in good health. As DNA, the CDR3 is TGTGCCAGCAGCCTTCAGGGGGTTGAAAACACCGGGGAGCTGTTTTTT. Its translation: CASSLQGVENTGELFF.